Detailed here is one T cell receptor (beta chain). The antigen is undetermined. These data come from a study of PD-1 blockade in classical Hodgkin lymphoma. Each patient's relapse followed autologous stem cell transplantation, and brentuximab vedotin exposure varied. Patients reached a best response of complete response, partial response or progressive disease. Study results and caveats: CD4+ but not CD8+ TCR diversity rose significantly by C4D1. In newly diagnosed patients, baseline TCR diversity was reportedly below that of healthy donors.

TCRdb keeps only in-frame clones here, not all; method: immunoSEQ multiplex PCR. This table has some 38,000 clones, 70% to 80% appearing once. The germline V and J ends were trimmed by 2 bases and 3 bases, with 10 bases remaining between them. The CDR3 has 15 amino acids. Germline V gives CDR1 MDHEN, CDR2 SYDVKM. This TCR was recovered from a human donor with classical Hodgkin lymphoma. This specimen was peripheral blood mononuclear cells (PBMCs), taken at baseline. The chain combines TRBV28 with TRBJ2-2; possibly TRBD1 for D (7 bases). The CDR3 sequence: CASSLGRGDTGELFF. The CDR3 region has the DNA TGTGCCAGCAGTTTAGGCAGGGGGGACACCGGGGAGCTGTTTTTT.